Presented here are 6 T cell receptor beta chains from one specimen sequenced in a study of persistence of HIV-infected CD4 T cells. The immunoSEQ assay was version 4, run in survey mode. Only in-frame clones appear in the TCRdb table, and some are missing; sequencing was by immunoSEQ multiplex PCR. The table records 25,000 to 35,000 clones, around 73% of them present only once. These TCRs are of unknown antigen specificity. The stimulus was lysate of CMV-infected fibroblasts, 9 to 10 ug/mL. Memory cells lacking CD40L and CD69 with high CD45RO were sorted. The specimen was CD4+ T cells sorted from PBMCs after roughly 19-hour stimulation, collected from a patient who received antiretroviral therapy. The receptors here all came from an adult woman with HIV who was CMV-seropositive.

This sequence joins TRBV19 and TRBJ2-2; 9 positions match TRBD1. From germline, CDR1 is LNHDA and CDR2 SQIVND (reference sequence). V lost 6 bases and J lost 7; bases outside the gene matches: 6. CDR3 size: 14 residues. The CDR3 nucleotides are TGTGCCAGTAGGGGGACAGGGTATTTCGGGGAGCTGTTTTTT. Translation: CASRGTGYFGELFF.

The chain recombines TRBV7-2 with TRBJ2-2; D is perhaps TRBD1 (5 bases). Trimming took 0 bases from V and 5 from J, leaving 10 bases between them. CDR3 length equals 15 residues. Germline V gene sequence: CDR1 SGHTA, CDR2 FQGNSA. The CDR3 sequence: CASSLAGQDTGELFF. Written as DNA, the CDR3 is TGTGCCAGCAGCTTAGCGGGGCAAGATACCGGGGAGCTGTTTTTT.

This clone was found once. The chain joins TRBV28 to TRBJ2-3; 7 nucleotides align to TRBD2. Per the germline V gene, CDR1 is MDHEN and CDR2 is SYDVKM. This CDR3 has 16 residues. The trim removed 7 bases at V and 1 base at J, leaving 11 bases unmatched. In nucleotides, the CDR3 is TGTGCCAGCACCCCGGGCTTGGCGGGGGGCACAGATACGCAGTATTTT. Translating gives CASTPGLAGGTDTQYF.

This sequence joins TRBV7-9 and TRBJ1-6; D perhaps matches TRBD1 (6 bases). V was clipped by 6 bases and J by 7 bases, with 13 bases between them. The CDR3 runs 14 residues. Germline values: CDR1 SEHNR, CDR2 FQNEAQ (reference sequence). Here the CDR3 DNA reads TGTGCCAGCAGTCGACAGGACCCCAATTCACCCCTCCACTTT. Amino acid sequence: CASSRQDPNSPLHF.

This clone was observed once. The chain employs TRBV4-2 and TRBJ2-3; D might be TRBD1 (5 bases). V lost 1 base and J 3 bases, leaving 11 bases between the germline ends. In germline, CDR1 is LGHNA, CDR2 YNFKEQ. This CDR3 comprises 15 residues. CDR3 coding DNA: TGTGCCAGCAGCCAAGTCTTGTCAGGGACAGATACGCAGTATTTT. This encodes CASSQVLSGTDTQYF.

CDR3 DNA sequence: TGTGCCAGCAGTCGGACAGGGCTAAATCAGCCCCAGCATTTT. Translating it yields CASSRTGLNQPQHF. The genes are TRBV6-5 and TRBJ1-5, with 8 positions matching TRBD1. CDR1 MNHEY and CDR2 SVGAGI come from the germline V gene. The length of the CDR3 is 14 residues. The trim removed 5 bases at V and 4 bases at J, leaving 4 bases unmatched.